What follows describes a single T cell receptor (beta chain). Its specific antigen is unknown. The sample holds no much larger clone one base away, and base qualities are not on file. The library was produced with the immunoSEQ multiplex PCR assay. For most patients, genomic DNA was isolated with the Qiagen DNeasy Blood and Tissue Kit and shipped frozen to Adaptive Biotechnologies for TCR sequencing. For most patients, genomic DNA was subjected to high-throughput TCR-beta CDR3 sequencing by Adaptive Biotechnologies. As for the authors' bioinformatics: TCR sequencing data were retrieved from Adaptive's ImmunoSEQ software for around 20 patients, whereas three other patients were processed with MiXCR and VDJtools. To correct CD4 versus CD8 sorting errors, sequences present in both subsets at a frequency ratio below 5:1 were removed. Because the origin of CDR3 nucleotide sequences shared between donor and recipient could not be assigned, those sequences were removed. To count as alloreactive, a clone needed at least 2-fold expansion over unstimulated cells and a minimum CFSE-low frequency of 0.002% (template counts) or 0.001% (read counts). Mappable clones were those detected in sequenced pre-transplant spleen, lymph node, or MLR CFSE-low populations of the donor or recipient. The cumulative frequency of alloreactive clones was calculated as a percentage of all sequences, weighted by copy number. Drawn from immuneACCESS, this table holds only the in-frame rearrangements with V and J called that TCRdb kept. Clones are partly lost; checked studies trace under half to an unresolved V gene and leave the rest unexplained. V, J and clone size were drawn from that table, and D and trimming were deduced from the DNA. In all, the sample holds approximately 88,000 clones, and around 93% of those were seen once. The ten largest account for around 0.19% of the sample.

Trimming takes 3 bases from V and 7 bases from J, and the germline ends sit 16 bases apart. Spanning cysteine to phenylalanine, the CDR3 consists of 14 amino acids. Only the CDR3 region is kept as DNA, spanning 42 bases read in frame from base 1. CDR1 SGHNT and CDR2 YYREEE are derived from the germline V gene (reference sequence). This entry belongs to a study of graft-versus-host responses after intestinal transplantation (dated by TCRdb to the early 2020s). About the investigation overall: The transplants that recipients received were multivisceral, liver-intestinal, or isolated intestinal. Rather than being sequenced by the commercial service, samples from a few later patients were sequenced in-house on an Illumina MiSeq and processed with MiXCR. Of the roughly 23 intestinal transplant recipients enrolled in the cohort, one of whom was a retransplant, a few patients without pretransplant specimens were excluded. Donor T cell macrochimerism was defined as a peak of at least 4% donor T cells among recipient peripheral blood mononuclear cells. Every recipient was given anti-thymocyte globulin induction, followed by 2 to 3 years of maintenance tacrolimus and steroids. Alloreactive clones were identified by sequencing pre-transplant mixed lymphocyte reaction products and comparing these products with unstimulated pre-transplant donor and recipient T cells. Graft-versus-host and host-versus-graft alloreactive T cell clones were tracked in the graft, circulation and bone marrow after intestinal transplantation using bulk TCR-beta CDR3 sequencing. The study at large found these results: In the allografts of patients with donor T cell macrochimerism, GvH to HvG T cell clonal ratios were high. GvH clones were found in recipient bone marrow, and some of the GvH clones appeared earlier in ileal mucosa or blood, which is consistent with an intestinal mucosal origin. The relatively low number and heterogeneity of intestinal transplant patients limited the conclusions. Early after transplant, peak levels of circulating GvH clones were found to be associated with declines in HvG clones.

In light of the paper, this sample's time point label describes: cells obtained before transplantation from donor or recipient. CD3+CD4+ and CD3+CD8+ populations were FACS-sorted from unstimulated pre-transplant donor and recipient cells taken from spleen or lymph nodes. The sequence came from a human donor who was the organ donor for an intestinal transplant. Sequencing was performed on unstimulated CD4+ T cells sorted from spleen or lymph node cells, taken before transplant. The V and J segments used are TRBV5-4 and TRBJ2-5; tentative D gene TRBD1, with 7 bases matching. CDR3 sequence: CASSWDSQEGTQYF. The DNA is TGTGCCAGCAGCTGGGACAGCCAGGAGGGGACCCAGTACTTC.